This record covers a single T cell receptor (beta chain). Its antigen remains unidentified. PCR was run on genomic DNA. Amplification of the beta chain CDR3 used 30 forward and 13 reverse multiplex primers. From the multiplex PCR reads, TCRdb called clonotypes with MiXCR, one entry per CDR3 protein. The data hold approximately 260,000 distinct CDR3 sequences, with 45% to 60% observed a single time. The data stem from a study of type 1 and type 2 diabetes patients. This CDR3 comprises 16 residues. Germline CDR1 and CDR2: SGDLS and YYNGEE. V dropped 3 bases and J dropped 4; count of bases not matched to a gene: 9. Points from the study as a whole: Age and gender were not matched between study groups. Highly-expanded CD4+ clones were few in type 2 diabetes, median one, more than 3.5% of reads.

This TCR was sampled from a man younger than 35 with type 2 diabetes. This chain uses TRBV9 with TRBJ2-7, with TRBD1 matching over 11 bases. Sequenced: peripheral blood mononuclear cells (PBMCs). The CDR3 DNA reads TGTGCCAGCAGCGCCACTCCCGGGACAGGGGGTTACGAGCAGTACTTC. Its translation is CASSATPGTGGYEQYF. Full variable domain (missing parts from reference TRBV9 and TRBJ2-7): DSGVTQTPKHLITATGQRVTLRCSPRSGDLSVYWYQQSLDQGLQFLIQYYNGEERAKGNILERFSAQQFPDLHSELNLSSLELGDSALYFCASSATPGTGGYEQYFGPGTRLTVT.